This TCR beta chain was captured in a study of PD-L1 blockade in urothelial cancer. Study-wide results and limits: Durable-benefit cases showed more tumor-associated blood clone expansion at 3 weeks.

This CDR3 spans 16 amino acids. V gave up 0 bases and J gave up 2 bases, with 13 bases separating them. Germline CDR1 reads MNHNS; CDR2 reads SASEGT. Using immunoSEQ multiplex PCR, the repertoire was profiled, and TCRdb retains in-frame clones only, with some absent. Among about 24,000 clones listed, around nine tenths were seen once. With respect to this clone: Antigen specificity is unknown.

The chain couples TRBV6-1 to TRBJ1-1; D uncertain. The receptor was isolated from a man between 50 and 59 years old with urothelial cancer. The sequences come from PBMCs, collected around atezolizumab (anti-PD-L1) treatment. In DNA, the CDR3 is TGTGCCAGCAGTGAAGCGGCCGCTGCAGTCAACACTGAAGCTTTCTTT. Translating gives CASSEAAAAVNTEAFF.